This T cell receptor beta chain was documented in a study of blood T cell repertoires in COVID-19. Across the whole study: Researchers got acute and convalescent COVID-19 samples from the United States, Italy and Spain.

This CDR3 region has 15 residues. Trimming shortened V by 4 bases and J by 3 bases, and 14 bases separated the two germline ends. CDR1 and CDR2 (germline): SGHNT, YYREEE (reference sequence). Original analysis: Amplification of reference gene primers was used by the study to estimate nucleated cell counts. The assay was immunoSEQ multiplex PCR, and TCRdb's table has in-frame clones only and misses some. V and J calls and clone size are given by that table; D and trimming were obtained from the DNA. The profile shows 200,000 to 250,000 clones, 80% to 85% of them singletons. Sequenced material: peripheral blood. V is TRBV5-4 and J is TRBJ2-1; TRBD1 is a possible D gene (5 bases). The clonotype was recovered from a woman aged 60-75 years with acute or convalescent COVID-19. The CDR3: CASSRGGNLYNEQFF. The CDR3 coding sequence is TGTGCCAGCAGCAGGGGTGGAAACCTCTACAATGAGCAGTTCTTC.